This T cell receptor beta chain was sequenced for a study of CD8 T cells in Susac syndrome. Study-wide findings and caveats: The CD4+ T cell repertoires of Susac syndrome were found to show no clonal expansion.

A remark on this clonotype: Antigen specificity is unknown.

Germline lookup yields CDR1 SQVTM and CDR2 ANQGSEA. The CDR3 covers 14 residues. Trimming removed 4 bases from V and 0 bases from J, with 10 bases in between. RNA totalling roughly 0.5 to 1 ug underwent reverse transcription with random hexamers. By means of immunoSEQ multiplex PCR, TCR beta CDR3 spanning 54 Vbeta and 13 Jbeta underwent amplification. TCRdb analysed the immunoSEQ multiplex PCR reads with MiXCR anew, one entry per CDR3 protein. The sample records about 120,000 distinct CDR3 sequences, over 95% being singletons. Sequencing targeted TCR beta in blood CD8+ and CD4+ T cells. Negative isolation yielded CD8+ and CD4+ T cells; FACS enriched TEMRA cells.

This receptor was identified in a human donor with Susac syndrome. This sequence joins TRBV29-1 and TRBJ1-5, with D unclear. The material sequenced was CD4+ T cells from PBMCs. Written as DNA, the CDR3 is TGCAGCGTTGCTGAGGATCTTAGCAATCAGCCCCAGCATTTT. Amino acids: CSVAEDLSNQPQHF.